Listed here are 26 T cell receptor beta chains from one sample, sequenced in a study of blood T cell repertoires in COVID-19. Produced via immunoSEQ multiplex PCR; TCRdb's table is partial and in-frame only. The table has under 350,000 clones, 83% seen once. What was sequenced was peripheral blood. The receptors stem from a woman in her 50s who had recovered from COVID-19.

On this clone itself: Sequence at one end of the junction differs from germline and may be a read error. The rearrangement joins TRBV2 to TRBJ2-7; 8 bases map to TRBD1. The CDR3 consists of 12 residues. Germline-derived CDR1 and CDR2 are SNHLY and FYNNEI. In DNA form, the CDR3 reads TGTGCCAGCAGAAGGGACAGGCAGAGCCCTCCATTC. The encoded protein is CASRRDRQSPPF.

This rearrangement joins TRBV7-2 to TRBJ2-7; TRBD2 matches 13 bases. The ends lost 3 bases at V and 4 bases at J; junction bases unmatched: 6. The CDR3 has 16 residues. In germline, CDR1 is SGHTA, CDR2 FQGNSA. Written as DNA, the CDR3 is TGTGCCAGCAGCTTCCCGGGACTAGCGGGAAGATACGAGCAGTACTTC. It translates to CASSFPGLAGRYEQYF.

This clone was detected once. The CDR3 DNA follows: TGCGCCAGCAGTACAACCGGGACAGGGTCCTACGAGCAGTACTTC. It codes for CASSTTGTGSYEQYF. The chain joins TRBV4-1 to TRBJ2-7; 9 bases line up with TRBD1. Germline V gene data show CDR1 as MGHRA and CDR2 as YSYEKL. The CDR3 is made up of 15 amino acids. Trimming at V came to 6 bases and at J to 1 base, leaving 7 bases not matched to a gene.

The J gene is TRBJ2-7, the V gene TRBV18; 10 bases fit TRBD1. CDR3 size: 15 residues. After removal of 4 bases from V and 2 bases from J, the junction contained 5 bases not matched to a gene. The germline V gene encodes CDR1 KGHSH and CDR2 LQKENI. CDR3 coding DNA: TGTGCCAGCTCACTCACCGGGACAGGGGCCTACGAGCAGTACTTC. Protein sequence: CASSLTGTGAYEQYF.

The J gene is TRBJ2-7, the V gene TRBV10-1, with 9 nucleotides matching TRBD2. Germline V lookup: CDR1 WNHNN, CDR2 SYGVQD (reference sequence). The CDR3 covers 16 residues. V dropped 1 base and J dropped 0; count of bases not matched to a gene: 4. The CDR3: CASSEYLREGSYEQYF. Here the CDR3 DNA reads TGCGCCAGCAGTGAGTATCTGCGGGAGGGCTCCTACGAGCAGTACTTC.

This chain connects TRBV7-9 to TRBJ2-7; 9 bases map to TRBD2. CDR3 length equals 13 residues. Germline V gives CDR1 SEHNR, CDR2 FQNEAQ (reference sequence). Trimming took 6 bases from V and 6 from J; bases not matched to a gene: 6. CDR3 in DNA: TGTGCCAGCAGGCCGGGACTAGCCGGCGAGCAGTACTTC. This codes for CASRPGLAGEQYF. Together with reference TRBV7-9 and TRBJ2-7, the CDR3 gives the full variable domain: DTGVSQNPRHKITKRGQNVTFRCDPISEHNRLYWYRQTLGQGPEFLTYFQNEAQLEKSRLLSDRFSAERPKGSFSTLEIQRTEQGDSAMYLCASRPGLAGEQYFGPGTRLTVT.

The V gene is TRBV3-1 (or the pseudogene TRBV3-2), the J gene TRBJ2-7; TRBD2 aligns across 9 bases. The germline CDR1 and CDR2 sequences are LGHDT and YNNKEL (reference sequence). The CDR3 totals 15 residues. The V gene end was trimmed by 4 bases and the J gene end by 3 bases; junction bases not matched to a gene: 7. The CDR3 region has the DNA TGTGCCAGCAGCCTGTCCAAGCGGGGGGACTACGAGCAGTACTTC. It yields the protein CASSLSKRGDYEQYF.

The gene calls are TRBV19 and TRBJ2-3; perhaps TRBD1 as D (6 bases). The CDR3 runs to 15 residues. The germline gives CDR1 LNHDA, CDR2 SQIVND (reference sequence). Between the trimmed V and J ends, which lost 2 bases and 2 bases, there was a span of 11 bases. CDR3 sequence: CASSIRGSITDTQYF. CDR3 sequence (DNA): TGTGCCAGTAGTATAAGGGGGTCCATCACAGATACGCAGTATTTT. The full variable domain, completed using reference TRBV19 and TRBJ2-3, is DGGITQSPKYLFRKEGQNVTLSCEQNLNHDAMYWYRQDPGQGLRLIYYSQIVNDFQKGDIAEGYSVSREKKESFPLTVTSAQKNPTAFYLCASSIRGSITDTQYFGPGTRLTVL.

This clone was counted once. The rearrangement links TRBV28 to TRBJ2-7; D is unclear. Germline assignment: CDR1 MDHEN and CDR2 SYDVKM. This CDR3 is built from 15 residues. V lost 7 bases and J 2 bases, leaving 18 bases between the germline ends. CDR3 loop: CASNTGQKNAYEQYF. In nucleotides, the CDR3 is TGTGCCAGCAACACGGGTCAAAAAAATGCCTACGAGCAGTACTTC.

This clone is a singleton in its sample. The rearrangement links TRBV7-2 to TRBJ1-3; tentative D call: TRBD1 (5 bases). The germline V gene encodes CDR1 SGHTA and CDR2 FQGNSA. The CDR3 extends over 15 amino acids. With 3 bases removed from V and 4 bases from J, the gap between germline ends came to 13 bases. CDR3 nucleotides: TGTGCCAGCAGCTTCTCAGGGCTTTACGGAAACACCATATATTTT. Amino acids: CASSFSGLYGNTIYF.

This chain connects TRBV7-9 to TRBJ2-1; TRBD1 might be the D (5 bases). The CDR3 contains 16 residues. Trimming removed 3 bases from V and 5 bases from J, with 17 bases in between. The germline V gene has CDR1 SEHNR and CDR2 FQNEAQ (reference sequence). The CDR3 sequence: CASSFPKGQGNNEQFF. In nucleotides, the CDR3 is TGTGCCAGCAGCTTCCCGAAGGGGCAGGGCAACAATGAGCAGTTCTTC.

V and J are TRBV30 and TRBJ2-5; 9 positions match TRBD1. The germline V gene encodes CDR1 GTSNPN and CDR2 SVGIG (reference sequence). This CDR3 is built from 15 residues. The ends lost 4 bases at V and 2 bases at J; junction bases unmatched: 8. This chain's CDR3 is CAWKGMGTGQETQYF. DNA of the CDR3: TGTGCCTGGAAAGGAATGGGGACAGGGCAAGAGACCCAGTACTTC.

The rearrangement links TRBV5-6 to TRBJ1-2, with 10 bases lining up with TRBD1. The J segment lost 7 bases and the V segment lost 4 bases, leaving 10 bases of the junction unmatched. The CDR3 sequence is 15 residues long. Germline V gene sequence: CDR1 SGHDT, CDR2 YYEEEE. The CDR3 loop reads CASSPGQGVWGGYTF. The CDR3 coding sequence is TGTGCCAGCAGCCCCGGACAGGGGGTTTGGGGTGGCTACACCTTC. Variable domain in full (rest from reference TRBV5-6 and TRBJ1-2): DAGVTQSPTHLIKTRGQQVTLRCSPKSGHDTVSWYQQALGQGPQFIFQYYEEEERQRGNFPDRFSGHQFPNYSSELNVNALLLGDSALYLCASSPGQGVWGGYTFGSGTRLTVV.

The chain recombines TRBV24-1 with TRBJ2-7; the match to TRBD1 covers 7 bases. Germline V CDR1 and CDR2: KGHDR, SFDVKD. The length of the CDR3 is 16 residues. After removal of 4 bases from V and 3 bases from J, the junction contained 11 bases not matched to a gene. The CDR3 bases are TGTGCCACCAGTGACAAACCGACAGGGCCTCTCTACGAGCAGTACTTC. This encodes CATSDKPTGPLYEQYF.

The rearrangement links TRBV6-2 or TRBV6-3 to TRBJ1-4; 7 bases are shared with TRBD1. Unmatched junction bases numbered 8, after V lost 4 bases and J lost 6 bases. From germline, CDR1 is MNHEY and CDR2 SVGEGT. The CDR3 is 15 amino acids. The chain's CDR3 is CASSSTGVGYEKLFF. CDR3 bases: TGTGCCAGCAGTTCAACAGGGGTCGGGTATGAAAAACTGTTTTTT.

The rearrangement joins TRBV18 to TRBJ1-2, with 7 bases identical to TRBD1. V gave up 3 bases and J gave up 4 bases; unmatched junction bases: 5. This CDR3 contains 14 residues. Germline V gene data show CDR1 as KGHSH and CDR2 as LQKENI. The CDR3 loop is CASSPGTDPYGYTF. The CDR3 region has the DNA TGTGCCAGCTCACCTGGGACAGATCCCTATGGCTACACCTTC.

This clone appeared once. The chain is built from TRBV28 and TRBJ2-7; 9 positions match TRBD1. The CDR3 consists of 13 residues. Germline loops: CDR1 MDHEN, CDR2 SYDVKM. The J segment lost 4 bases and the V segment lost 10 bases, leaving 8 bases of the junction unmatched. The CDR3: CATRTGVIYEQYF. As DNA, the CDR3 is TGTGCCACCCGGACAGGGGTTATATACGAGCAGTACTTC.

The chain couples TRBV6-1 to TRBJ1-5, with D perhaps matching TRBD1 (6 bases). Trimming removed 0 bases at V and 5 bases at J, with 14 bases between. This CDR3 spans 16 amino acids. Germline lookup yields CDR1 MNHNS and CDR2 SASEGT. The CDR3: CASSEAYRASDQPQHF. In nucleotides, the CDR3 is TGTGCCAGCAGTGAAGCCTACAGGGCGAGCGATCAGCCCCAGCATTTT.

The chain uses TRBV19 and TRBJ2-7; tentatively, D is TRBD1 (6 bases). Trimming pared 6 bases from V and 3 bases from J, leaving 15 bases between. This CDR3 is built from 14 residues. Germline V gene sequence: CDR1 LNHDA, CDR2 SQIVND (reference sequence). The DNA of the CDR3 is TGTGCCAGTAGGATCGTACCAGGGGACTACGAGCAGTACTTC. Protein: CASRIVPGDYEQYF.

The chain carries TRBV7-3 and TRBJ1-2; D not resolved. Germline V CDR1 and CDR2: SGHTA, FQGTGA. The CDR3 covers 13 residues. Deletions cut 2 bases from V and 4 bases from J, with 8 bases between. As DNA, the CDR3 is TGTGCCAGCAGCTTAGGGCAAGGCTATGGCTACACCTTC. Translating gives CASSLGQGYGYTF.

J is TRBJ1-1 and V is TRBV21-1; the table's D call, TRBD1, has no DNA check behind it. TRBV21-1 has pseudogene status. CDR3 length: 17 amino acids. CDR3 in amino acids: CASSPEVSSGLGTEAFF. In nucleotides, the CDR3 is TGTGCCAGCAGCCCAGAGGTCTCGTCAGGGCTGGGCACTGAAGCTTTCTTT.

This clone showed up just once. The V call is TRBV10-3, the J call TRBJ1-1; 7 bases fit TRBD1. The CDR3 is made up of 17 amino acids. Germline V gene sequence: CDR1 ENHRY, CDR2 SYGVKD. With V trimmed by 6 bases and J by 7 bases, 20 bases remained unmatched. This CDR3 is CAIRKALQSGQDLEAFF. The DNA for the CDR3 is TGTGCCATCAGAAAAGCACTCCAAAGTGGACAGGATCTTGAAGCTTTCTTT.

CDR3 region: CTSSQDRGSRRAHTDTQYF. Written as DNA, the CDR3 is TGCACCAGCAGCCAAGATCGGGGTTCTAGGAGGGCCCACACAGATACGCAGTATTTT. The V gene is TRBV1, the J gene TRBJ2-3; the tabulated D call, TRBD2, remains unverified against the DNA. TRBV1 is flagged as a pseudogene. The CDR3 runs 19 residues.

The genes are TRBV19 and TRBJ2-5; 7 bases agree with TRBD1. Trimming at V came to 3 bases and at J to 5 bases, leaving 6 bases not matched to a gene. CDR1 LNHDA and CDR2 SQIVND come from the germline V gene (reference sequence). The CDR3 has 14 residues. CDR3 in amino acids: CASSMGQTLETQYF. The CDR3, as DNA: TGTGCCAGTAGTATGGGACAGACGCTGGAGACCCAGTACTTC.

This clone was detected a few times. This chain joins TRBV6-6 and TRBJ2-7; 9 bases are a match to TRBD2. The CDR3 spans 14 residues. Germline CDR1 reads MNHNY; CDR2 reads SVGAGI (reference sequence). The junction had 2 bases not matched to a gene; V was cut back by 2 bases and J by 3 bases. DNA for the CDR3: TGTGCCAGCAGTTACGAGACTAGCGGCTACGAGCAGTACTTC. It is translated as CASSYETSGYEQYF.

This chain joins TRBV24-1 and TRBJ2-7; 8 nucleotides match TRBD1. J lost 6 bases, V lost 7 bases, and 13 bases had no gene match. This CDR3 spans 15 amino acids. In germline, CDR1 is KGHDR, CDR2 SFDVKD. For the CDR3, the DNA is TGTGCCACCAGCCCCGGACAGGGTCCAGGGAGCGAGCAGTACTTC. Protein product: CATSPGQGPGSEQYF.